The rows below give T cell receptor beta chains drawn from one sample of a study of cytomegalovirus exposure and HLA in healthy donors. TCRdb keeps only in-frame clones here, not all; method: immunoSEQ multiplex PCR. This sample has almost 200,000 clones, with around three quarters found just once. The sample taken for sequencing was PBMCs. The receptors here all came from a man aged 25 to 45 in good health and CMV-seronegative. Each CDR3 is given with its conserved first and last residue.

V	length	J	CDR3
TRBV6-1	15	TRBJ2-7	CASSEVRFGVYEQYF
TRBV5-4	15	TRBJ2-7	CASSSPGQGTTEQYF
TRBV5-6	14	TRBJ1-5	CASSLQGMHWPQHF
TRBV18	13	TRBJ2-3	CASSPPGVDTQYF
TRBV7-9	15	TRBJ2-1	CASSTGTGVINEQFF
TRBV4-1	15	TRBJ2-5	CASSQDPSGSETQYF
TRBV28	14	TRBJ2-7	CASSELTGYDEQYF
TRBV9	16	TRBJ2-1	CASSPRLAGSYNEQFF
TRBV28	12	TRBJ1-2	CASSRTGLGYTF
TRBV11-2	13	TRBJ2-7	CASSLVSGYEQYF
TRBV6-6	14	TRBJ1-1	CASSLRQTNTEAFF
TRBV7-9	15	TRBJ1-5	CASSLGDRSNQPQHF
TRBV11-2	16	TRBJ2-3	CASSGMGLAGGNTQYF
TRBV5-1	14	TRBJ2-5	CASSFRGLQETQYF
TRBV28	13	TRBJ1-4	CATYRELNEKLFF
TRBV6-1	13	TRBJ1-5	CASTRPGNQPQHF
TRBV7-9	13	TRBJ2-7	CASSRTGNYEQYF
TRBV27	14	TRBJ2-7	CASGTGTSGREQYF
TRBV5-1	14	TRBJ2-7	CASSPAGGNYEQYF
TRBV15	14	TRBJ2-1	CATSRGGSLNEQFF
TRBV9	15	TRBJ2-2	CASSLGTANTGELFF
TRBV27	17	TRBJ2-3	CASSLGRGRAETDTQYF
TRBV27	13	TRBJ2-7	CASSLGQTYEQYF
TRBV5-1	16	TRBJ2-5	CASKVSYSFNQETQYF
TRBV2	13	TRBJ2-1	CATHSGTVNEQFF
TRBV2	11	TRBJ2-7	CASSVANEQYF
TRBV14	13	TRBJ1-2	CASSQDISYGYTF
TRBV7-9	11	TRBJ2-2	CASSPSGELFF
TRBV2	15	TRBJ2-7	CARRTRGTRSSEQYF